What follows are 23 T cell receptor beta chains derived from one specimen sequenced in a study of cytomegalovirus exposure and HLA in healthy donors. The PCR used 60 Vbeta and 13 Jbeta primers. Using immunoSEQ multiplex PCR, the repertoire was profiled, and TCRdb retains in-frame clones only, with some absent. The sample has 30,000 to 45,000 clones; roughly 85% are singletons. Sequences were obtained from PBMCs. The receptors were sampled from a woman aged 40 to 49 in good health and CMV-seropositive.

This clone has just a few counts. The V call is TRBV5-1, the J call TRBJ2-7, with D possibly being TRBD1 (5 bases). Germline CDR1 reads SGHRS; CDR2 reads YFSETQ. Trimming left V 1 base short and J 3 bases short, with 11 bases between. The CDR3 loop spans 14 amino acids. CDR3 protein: CASSLMTDYYEQYF. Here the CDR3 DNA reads TGCGCCAGCAGCTTGATGACAGATTACTACGAGCAGTACTTC. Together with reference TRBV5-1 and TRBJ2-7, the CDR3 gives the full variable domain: KAGVTQTPRYLIKTRGQQVTLSCSPISGHRSVSWYQQTPGQGLQFLFEYFSETQRNKGNFPGRFSGRQFSNSRSEMNVSTLELGDSALYLCASSLMTDYYEQYFGPGTRLTVT.

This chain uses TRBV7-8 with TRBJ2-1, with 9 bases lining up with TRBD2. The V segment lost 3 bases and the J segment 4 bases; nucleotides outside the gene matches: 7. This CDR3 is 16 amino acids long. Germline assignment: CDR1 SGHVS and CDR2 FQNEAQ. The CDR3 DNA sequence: TGTGCCAGCAGCTTTAAGGGCGGGGGGGCGTACAATGAGCAGTTCTTC. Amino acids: CASSFKGGGAYNEQFF.

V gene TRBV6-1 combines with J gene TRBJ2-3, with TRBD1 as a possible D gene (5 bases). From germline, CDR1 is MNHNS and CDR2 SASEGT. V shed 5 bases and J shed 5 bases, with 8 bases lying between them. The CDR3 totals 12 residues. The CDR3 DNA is TGTGCCAGCAGTCTAGGGGTAGATACGCAGTATTTT. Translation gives CASSLGVDTQYF.

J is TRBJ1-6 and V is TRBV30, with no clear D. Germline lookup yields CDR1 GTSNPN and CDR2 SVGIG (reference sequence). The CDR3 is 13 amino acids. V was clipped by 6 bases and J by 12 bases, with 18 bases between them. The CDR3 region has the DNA TGTGCCTGCACCAAAACACCCGTTCGACCCCTCCACTTT. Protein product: CACTKTPVRPLHF.

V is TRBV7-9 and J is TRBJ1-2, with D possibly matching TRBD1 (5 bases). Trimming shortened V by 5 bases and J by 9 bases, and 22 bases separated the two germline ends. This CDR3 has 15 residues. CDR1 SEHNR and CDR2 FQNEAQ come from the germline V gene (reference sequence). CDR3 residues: CASSPPPPGEYSYTF. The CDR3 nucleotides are TGTGCCAGCAGCCCCCCACCCCCGGGGGAATATAGCTACACCTTC.

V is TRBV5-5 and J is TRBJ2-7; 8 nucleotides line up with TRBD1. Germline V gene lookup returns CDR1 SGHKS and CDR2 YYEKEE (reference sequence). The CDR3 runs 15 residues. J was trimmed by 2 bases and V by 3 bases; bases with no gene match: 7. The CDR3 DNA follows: TGTGCCAGCAGCTCCGACAGGGGAAGGACCTACGAGCAGTACTTC. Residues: CASSSDRGRTYEQYF.

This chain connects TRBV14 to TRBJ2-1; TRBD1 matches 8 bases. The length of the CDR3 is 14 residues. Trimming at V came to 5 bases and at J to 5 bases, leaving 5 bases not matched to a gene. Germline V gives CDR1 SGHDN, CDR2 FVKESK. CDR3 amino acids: CASSILDRDNEQFF. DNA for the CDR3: TGTGCCAGCAGCATTCTGGACAGGGACAATGAGCAGTTCTTC.

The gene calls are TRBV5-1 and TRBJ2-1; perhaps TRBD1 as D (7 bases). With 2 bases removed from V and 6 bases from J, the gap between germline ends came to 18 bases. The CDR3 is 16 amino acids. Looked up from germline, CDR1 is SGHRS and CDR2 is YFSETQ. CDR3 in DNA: TGCGCCAGCAGCTTACTCCAGGGGGGCGCTACCAATGAGCAGTTCTTC. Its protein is CASSLLQGGATNEQFF.

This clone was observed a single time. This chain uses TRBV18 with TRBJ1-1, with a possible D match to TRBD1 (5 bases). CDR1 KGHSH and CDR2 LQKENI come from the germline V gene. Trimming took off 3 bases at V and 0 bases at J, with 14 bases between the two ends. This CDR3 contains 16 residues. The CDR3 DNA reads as TGTGCCAGCTCACCGGGAAGGGGTGTTGTGAACACTGAAGCTTTCTTT. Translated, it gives CASSPGRGVVNTEAFF.

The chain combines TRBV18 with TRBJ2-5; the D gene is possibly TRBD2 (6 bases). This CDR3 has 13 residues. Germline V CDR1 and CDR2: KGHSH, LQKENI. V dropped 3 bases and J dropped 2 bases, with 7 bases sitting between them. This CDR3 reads CASSPGTQETQYF. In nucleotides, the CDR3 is TGTGCCAGCTCACCTGGGACTCAAGAGACCCAGTACTTC.

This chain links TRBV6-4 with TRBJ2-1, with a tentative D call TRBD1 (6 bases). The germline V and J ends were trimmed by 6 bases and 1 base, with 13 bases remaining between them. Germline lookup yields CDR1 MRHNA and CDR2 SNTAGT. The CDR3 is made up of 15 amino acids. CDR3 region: CASSASGDSYNEQFF. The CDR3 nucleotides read TGTGCCAGCAGCGCATCAGGGGATTCCTACAATGAGCAGTTCTTC.

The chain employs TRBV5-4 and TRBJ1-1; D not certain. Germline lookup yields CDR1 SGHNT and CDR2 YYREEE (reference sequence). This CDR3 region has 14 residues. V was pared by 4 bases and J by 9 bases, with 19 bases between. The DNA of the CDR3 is TGTGCCAGCAGCGCGTCCCGGGCCGACTATAAAGCTTTCTTT. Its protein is CASSASRADYKAFF. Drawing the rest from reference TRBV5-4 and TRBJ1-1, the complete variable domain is ETGVTQSPTHLIKTRGQQVTLRCSSQSGHNTVSWYQQALGQGPQFIFQYYREEENGRGNFPPRFSGLQFPNYSSELNVNALELDDSALYLCASSASRADYKAFFGQGTRLTVV.

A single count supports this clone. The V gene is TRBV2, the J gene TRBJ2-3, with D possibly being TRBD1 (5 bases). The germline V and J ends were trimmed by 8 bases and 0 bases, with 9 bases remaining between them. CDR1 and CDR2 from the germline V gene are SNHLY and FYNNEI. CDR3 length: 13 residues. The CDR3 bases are TGTGCCAGCCACTGGGGCAGCACAGATACGCAGTATTTT. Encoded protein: CASHWGSTDTQYF.

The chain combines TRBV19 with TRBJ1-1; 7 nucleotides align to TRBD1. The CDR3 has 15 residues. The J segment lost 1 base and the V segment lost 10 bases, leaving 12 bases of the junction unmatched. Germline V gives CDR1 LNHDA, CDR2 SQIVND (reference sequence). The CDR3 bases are TGTGCCACCAGAATGACAGGGTATAGGAACACTGAAGCTTTCTTT. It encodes CATRMTGYRNTEAFF.

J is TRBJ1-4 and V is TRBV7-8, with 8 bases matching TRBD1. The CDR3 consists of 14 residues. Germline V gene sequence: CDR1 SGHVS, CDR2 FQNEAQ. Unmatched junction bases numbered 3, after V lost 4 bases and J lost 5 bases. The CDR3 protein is CASSYRTGNEKLFF. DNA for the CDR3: TGTGCCAGCAGCTACCGGACAGGGAATGAAAAACTGTTTTTT.

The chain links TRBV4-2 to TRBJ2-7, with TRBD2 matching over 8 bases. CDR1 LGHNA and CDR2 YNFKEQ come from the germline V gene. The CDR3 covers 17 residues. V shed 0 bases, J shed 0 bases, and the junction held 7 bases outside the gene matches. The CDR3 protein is CASSQDQAGALSYEQYF. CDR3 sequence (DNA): TGTGCCAGCAGCCAAGATCAAGCGGGGGCCCTCTCCTACGAGCAGTACTTC.

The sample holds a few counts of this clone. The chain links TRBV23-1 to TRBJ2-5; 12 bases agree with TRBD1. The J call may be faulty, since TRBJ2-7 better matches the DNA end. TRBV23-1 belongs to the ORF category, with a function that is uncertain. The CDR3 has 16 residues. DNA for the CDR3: TGCGCCAGCAGTCCCGACACGGGACAGGGGGCTACCGAGCAGTACTTC. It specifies CASSPDTGQGATEQYF.

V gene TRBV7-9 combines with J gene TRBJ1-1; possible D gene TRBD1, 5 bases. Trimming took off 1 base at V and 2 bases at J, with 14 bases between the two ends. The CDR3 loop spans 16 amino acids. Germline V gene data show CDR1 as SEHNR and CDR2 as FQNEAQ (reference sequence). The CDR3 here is CASSLGGARANTEAFF. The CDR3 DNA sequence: TGTGCCAGCAGCTTAGGCGGGGCCAGGGCCAACACTGAAGCTTTCTTT.

The CDR3 nucleotides are TGTGCCAGTACCTCCGGGACAGGGCTATACGAGCAGTACTTC. As protein: CASTSGTGLYEQYF. This chain joins TRBV19 and TRBJ2-7; 9 nucleotides agree with TRBD1. The CDR3 runs 14 residues. V lost 7 bases, J lost 4 bases, and 8 bases stayed unmatched. Per the germline V gene, CDR1 is LNHDA and CDR2 is SQIVND (reference sequence). The variable domain in full, completed from reference TRBV19 and TRBJ2-7, reads DGGITQSPKYLFRKEGQNVTLSCEQNLNHDAMYWYRQDPGQGLRLIYYSQIVNDFQKGDIAEGYSVSREKKESFPLTVTSAQKNPTAFYLCASTSGTGLYEQYFGPGTRLTVT.

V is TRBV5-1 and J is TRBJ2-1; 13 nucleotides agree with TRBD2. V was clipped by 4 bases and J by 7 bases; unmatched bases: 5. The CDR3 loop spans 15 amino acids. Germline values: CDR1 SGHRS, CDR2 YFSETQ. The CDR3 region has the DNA TGCGCCAGCAGCACTAGCGGGGGGGCCTGGAATGAGCAGTTCTTC. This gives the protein CASSTSGGAWNEQFF.

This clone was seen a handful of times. DNA for the CDR3: TGTGCCAGCAGCATCCTAGGACATACCAATCAGCCCCAGCATTTT. It codes for CASSILGHTNQPQHF. This sequence joins TRBV28 and TRBJ1-5, with D maybe TRBD1 (5 bases). The CDR3 runs 15 residues. The germline V and J ends were trimmed by 6 bases and 3 bases, with 15 bases remaining between them. Germline lookup yields CDR1 MDHEN and CDR2 SYDVKM.

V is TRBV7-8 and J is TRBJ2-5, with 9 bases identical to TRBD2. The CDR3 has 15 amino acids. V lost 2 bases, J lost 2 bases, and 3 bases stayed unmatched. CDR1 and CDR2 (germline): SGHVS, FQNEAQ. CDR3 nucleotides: TGTGCCAGCAGCTTAACTAGCGGGCTACAAGAGACCCAGTACTTC. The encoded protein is CASSLTSGLQETQYF. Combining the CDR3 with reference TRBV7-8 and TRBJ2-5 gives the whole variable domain GAGVSQSPRYKVAKRGQDVALRCDPISGHVSLFWYQQALGQGPEFLTYFQNEAQLDKSGLPSDRFFAERPEGSVSTLKIQRTQQEDSAVYLCASSLTSGLQETQYFGPGTRLLVL.

The CDR3 DNA is TGCGCCAGCAGCTTGGACAGTAACTCTGGGGCCAACGTCCTGACTTTC. It codes for CASSLDSNSGANVLTF. The gene calls are TRBV5-1 and TRBJ2-6, with D unclear. The V gene lost 0 bases and the J gene lost 0 bases, with 7 bases spanning the gap. CDR3 length: 16 amino acids. Germline lookup yields CDR1 SGHRS and CDR2 YFSETQ.